This TCR beta chain was sequenced for a study of blood T cell repertoires in COVID-19. The wider study: Researchers got acute and convalescent COVID-19 samples from the United States, Italy and Spain. Nucleic acid was either cDNA or gDNA, and it came from T cells, B-cell-depleted T cells, or PBMCs.

This clone appeared a single time. Per the authors' pipeline: Researchers report that nucleated cell counts were estimated from reference gene primer amplification. TCRdb keeps only in-frame clones here, not all; method: immunoSEQ multiplex PCR. That table is the source of V, J and clone size, and D and trimming were worked out from the DNA. The table lists some 140,000 clones, more than 70% of them singletons, with about 4.3% in the top ten. The CDR3 spans 14 residues. The ends were cut back, 3 bases at V and 10 bases at J, with 18 bases in the middle. The germline gives CDR1 SGHTA, CDR2 FQGTGA. The J gene is TRBJ1-2, the V gene TRBV7-3; unclear D gene. Material: peripheral blood. The receptor was isolated from a human donor in a cohort sampled during active COVID-19. The CDR3 nucleotides read TGTGCCAGCAGCTTTACCGCAGAGGAGCGAGACTACACCTTC. Its translation: CASSFTAEERDYTF.